Below are 24 T cell receptor beta chains sequenced from a single sample in a study of shared clonotypes between healthy human individuals. Sequencing used immunoSEQ multiplex PCR; TCRdb keeps in-frame clones, though not all of them. The sample lists some 530,000 clones; roughly 80% were seen once. Sequencing was performed on PBMCs. These receptors were obtained from a woman aged 40-49 years in good health. Some clones in this sample may be carry-over from other donors' samples.

The table lists this clone with many counts. The sample has other DNA sequences that encode this CDR3 too. The chain employs TRBV18 and TRBJ2-2; 9 bases agree with TRBD1. CDR1 is KGHSH and CDR2 is LQKENI in the germline V gene. The CDR3 has 16 residues. Trimming at V came to 3 bases and at J to 3 bases, leaving 5 bases not matched to a gene. In DNA form, the CDR3 reads TGTGCCAGCTCACCTCCGACAGGGGGTTACACCGGGGAGCTGTTTTTT. Translating it yields CASSPPTGGYTGELFF.

V and J are TRBV25-1 and TRBJ1-5; no firm D call. The CDR3 has 12 amino acids. CDR1 is MGHDK and CDR2 is SYGVNS in the germline V gene. Trimming removed 1 base at V and 7 bases at J, with 5 bases between. The CDR3 reads CASSEFSQPQHF. The DNA of the CDR3 is TGTGCCAGCAGTGAATTCAGCCAGCCCCAGCATTTT.

Comments on this clone: Other DNA sequences in this sample translate to the same CDR3. The gene calls are TRBV4-3 and TRBJ1-2; D remains unclear. This CDR3 contains 14 residues. Germline assignment: CDR1 LGHNA and CDR2 YSLEER. The V end lost 0 bases, the J end lost 0 bases, and 5 bases lay between the germline ends. The CDR3 loop is CASSQEGTNYGYTF. The CDR3 nucleotides read TGCGCCAGCAGCCAAGAGGGAACTAACTATGGCTACACCTTC.

The chain combines TRBV19 with TRBJ2-7; the D is unclear. Germline V gene sequence: CDR1 LNHDA, CDR2 SQIVND (reference sequence). The CDR3 sequence is 15 residues long. Trimming cost V 3 bases and J 6 bases, with 18 bases left between them. CDR3 sequence (DNA): TGTGCCAGTAGTATTCAAACCCGCCAGGTCGGCGAGCAGTACTTC. This encodes CASSIQTRQVGEQYF. The variable domain in full, with the rest retrieved from reference TRBV19 and TRBJ2-7, is DGGITQSPKYLFRKEGQNVTLSCEQNLNHDAMYWYRQDPGQGLRLIYYSQIVNDFQKGDIAEGYSVSREKKESFPLTVTSAQKNPTAFYLCASSIQTRQVGEQYFGPGTRLTVT.

The V and J genes are TRBV6-1 and TRBJ2-2; a weak D match, TRBD1 (5 bases). Germline V gene lookup returns CDR1 MNHNS and CDR2 SASEGT. Trimming pared 7 bases from V and 3 bases from J, leaving 12 bases between. The CDR3 is 14 amino acids. CDR3 bases: TGTGCCAGCATTCGACAGTGGGACACCGGGGAGCTGTTTTTT. Translation: CASIRQWDTGELFF.

V gene TRBV12-2 combines with J gene TRBJ2-6; the tabulated D call, TRBD1, remains unverified against the DNA. TRBV12-2 has pseudogene status. The CDR3 runs to 18 residues. CDR3 coding DNA: TGTGCAAGTCGCTTAAGGGGGTCAACTAGCTCTGGGGCCAACGTCCTGACTTTC. Residues: CASRLRGSTSSGANVLTF.

V gene TRBV2 combines with J gene TRBJ2-1; D remains unclear. V lost 3 bases and J lost 3, with 9 bases in between. Looked up from germline, CDR1 is SNHLY and CDR2 is FYNNEI. The CDR3 length is 14 residues. Here the CDR3 DNA reads TGTGCCAGCAGTGAGTACCGGAGCTACAATGAGCAGTTCTTC. It encodes CASSEYRSYNEQFF.

The gene calls are TRBV7-2 and TRBJ1-1; no firm D call. Trimming stripped 1 base from V and 8 bases from J, with 5 bases between. Germline V CDR1 and CDR2: SGHTA, FQGNSA. The CDR3 totals 11 residues. The CDR3 region has the DNA TGTGCCAGCAGCTTAGAGGTGGAAGCTTTCTTT. It specifies CASSLEVEAFF. The entire variable domain, with the rest obtained from reference TRBV7-2 and TRBJ1-1, is as follows: GAGVSQSPSNKVTEKGKDVELRCDPISGHTALYWYRQSLGQGLEFLIYFQGNSAPDKSGLPSDRFSAERTGGSVSTLTIQRTQQEDSAVYLCASSLEVEAFFGQGTRLTVV.

This chain joins TRBV6-1 and TRBJ2-1; the match to TRBD1 covers 9 bases. The CDR3 is 15 amino acids. With V trimmed by 5 bases and J by 2 bases, 4 bases remained unmatched. Germline lookup yields CDR1 MNHNS and CDR2 SASEGT. The CDR3 nucleotides are TGTGCCAGCAGTAGGACAGGGGAACCCTACAATGAGCAGTTCTTC. Encoded protein: CASSRTGEPYNEQFF.

This clone has just one count. The gene calls are TRBV15 and TRBJ2-7; the D gene is possibly TRBD1 (6 bases). V gave up 1 base and J gave up 4 bases, with 17 bases separating them. Germline CDR1 LNHNV, CDR2 YYDKDF (reference sequence). The CDR3 is 16 amino acids. The CDR3 sequence is CATSRGAGDGAYEQYF. CDR3 in DNA: TGTGCCACCAGCAGAGGGGCAGGGGATGGGGCTTACGAGCAGTACTTC.

The genes are TRBV6-1 and TRBJ1-5, with D hard to call. This CDR3 is built from 15 residues. The germline CDR1 and CDR2 sequences are MNHNS and SASEGT. Trimming took off 10 bases at V and 1 base at J, with 17 bases between the two ends. Written as DNA, the CDR3 is TGTGCCACCTCCTTGCTTGGGCAGAGCAATCAGCCCCAGCATTTT. Translated: CATSLLGQSNQPQHF.

The V and J genes are TRBV30 and TRBJ2-1; 12 nucleotides align to TRBD1. The V gene end was trimmed by 1 base and the J gene end by 9 bases; junction bases not matched to a gene: 4. The CDR3 loop spans 14 amino acids. Per the germline V gene, CDR1 is GTSNPN and CDR2 is SVGIG (reference sequence). The CDR3 sequence is CAWSARDRGPEQFF. As DNA, the CDR3 is TGTGCCTGGAGTGCACGGGACAGGGGGCCTGAGCAGTTCTTC.

The rearrangement uses TRBV10-1 and TRBJ2-2; 10 bases are a match to TRBD2. This CDR3 comprises 16 residues. Germline-derived CDR1 and CDR2 are WNHNN and SYGVQD (reference sequence). The J segment lost 3 bases and the V segment lost 3 bases, leaving 4 bases of the junction unmatched. CDR3 DNA: TGCGCCAGCAGTGACCGGACTAGCGGCCACACCGGGGAGCTGTTTTTT. Amino acid sequence: CASSDRTSGHTGELFF.

The V call is TRBV28, the J call TRBJ2-2, with a possible D match to TRBD1 (6 bases). Germline loops: CDR1 MDHEN, CDR2 SYDVKM. The CDR3 contains 15 residues. Trimming removed 5 bases at V and 2 bases at J, with 12 bases between. CDR3 in DNA: TGTGCCAGCAGTCGGCAGGGGCCCAACACCGGGGAGCTGTTTTTT. Amino acids: CASSRQGPNTGELFF.

V and J are TRBV7-9 and TRBJ2-7; 7 bases line up with TRBD2. The CDR3 sequence is 16 residues long. CDR1 is SEHNR, CDR2 FQNEAQ, per germline (reference sequence). Unmatched junction bases numbered 10, after V lost 5 bases and J lost 0 bases. The CDR3 region has the DNA TGTGCCAGCAGCACCCTCCTTCGCGGGAGCTCCTACGAGCAGTACTTC. This sequence encodes CASSTLLRGSSYEQYF.

This clone has just one count. This chain links TRBV11-2 with TRBJ2-3; TRBD1 agrees at 7 bases. This CDR3 has 16 amino acids. Germline V lookup: CDR1 SGHAT, CDR2 FQNNGV. The junction had 8 bases not matched to a gene; V was cut back by 5 bases and J by 0 bases. CDR3 nucleotides: TGTGCCAGCAGCCCCGGGACAGATCCTAGCACAGATACGCAGTATTTT. As protein: CASSPGTDPSTDTQYF.

This clone was seen at least ten times. The chain links TRBV19 to TRBJ2-2; D gene unclear. V dropped 2 bases and J dropped 6 bases, with 13 bases sitting between them. The germline gives CDR1 LNHDA, CDR2 SQIVND (reference sequence). The CDR3 sequence is 15 residues long. In DNA form, the CDR3 reads TGTGCCAGTAGTATATCGTGGACCTACCCCGGGGAGCTGTTTTTT. Translation: CASSISWTYPGELFF.

This clone showed up just a few times. The CDR3 loop is CAWSPLQEQFF. CDR3 nucleotide sequence: TGTGCCTGGAGCCCCCTACAGGAGCAGTTCTTC. The chain employs TRBV30 and TRBJ2-1, with D uncertain. In germline, CDR1 is GTSNPN, CDR2 SVGIG (reference sequence). Trimming pared 3 bases from V and 10 bases from J, leaving 10 bases between. There are 11 residues in the CDR3.

This clone was recorded a few times. The V and J genes are TRBV10-1 and TRBJ1-4; D perhaps matches TRBD1 (6 bases). CDR3 size: 14 residues. Trimming pared 4 bases from V and 6 bases from J, leaving 12 bases between. Germline V gene sequence: CDR1 WNHNN, CDR2 SYGVQD (reference sequence). CDR3 nucleotides: TGCGCCAGCAGTGCAACAGGGACCGATGAAAAACTGTTTTTT. Residues: CASSATGTDEKLFF.

The genes are TRBV27 and TRBJ1-6; weak D call: TRBD1 (5 bases). The CDR3 has 14 amino acids. Trimming pared 3 bases from V and 10 bases from J, leaving 13 bases between. CDR1 is MNHEY and CDR2 is SMNVEV in the germline V gene (reference sequence). The CDR3 nucleotides are TGTGCCAGCAGTTTTGGGCAGGGAGGGTCACCCCTCCACTTT. Its protein is CASSFGQGGSPLHF.

Details on this clone: In the same sample, other DNA sequences code for this CDR3. The V and J genes are TRBV19 and TRBJ1-1; tentatively, D is TRBD1 (5 bases). The germline V gene encodes CDR1 LNHDA and CDR2 SQIVND (reference sequence). This CDR3 region has 13 residues. Trimming shortened V by 2 bases and J by 2 bases, and 6 bases separated the two germline ends. The CDR3 bases are TGTGCCAGTAGTATAAGGGGAAACACTGAAGCTTTCTTT. It specifies CASSIRGNTEAFF. Together with reference TRBV19 and TRBJ1-1, the CDR3 gives the full variable domain: DGGITQSPKYLFRKEGQNVTLSCEQNLNHDAMYWYRQDPGQGLRLIYYSQIVNDFQKGDIAEGYSVSREKKESFPLTVTSAQKNPTAFYLCASSIRGNTEAFFGQGTRLTVV.

As DNA, the CDR3 is TGTGCCAGCAGCCCGATTGCGGGGGGCACTGAAGCTTTCTTT. This sequence encodes CASSPIAGGTEAFF. This chain joins TRBV7-6 and TRBJ1-1; the D gene is possibly TRBD1 (5 bases). The CDR3 totals 14 residues. Trimming took 5 bases from V and 4 from J, leaving 14 bases between them. The germline CDR1 and CDR2 sequences are SGHVS and FNYEAQ.

The CDR3 DNA reads as TGTGCCAGCAGTTATTCAGGGGGCAGTCAGTTCTTC. It specifies CASSYSGGSQFF. This sequence joins TRBV6-5 and TRBJ2-1; 8 nucleotides line up with TRBD1. The CDR3 has 12 amino acids. Losses at the gene ends were 3 bases for V and 13 bases for J; bases not matched to a gene: 5. Germline CDR1 MNHEY, CDR2 SVGAGI.

The chain carries TRBV7-2 and TRBJ2-7, with 11 bases matching TRBD2. In germline, CDR1 is SGHTA, CDR2 FQGNSA. This CDR3 is built from 17 residues. J was trimmed by 3 bases and V by 5 bases; bases with no gene match: 12. CDR3 sequence (DNA): TGTGCCAGCAGCAACGGGACTAGCGGTTGGATATTCTACGAGCAGTACTTC. It codes for CASSNGTSGWIFYEQYF. The complete variable domain, with remaining parts taken from reference TRBV7-2 and TRBJ2-7, reads GAGVSQSPSNKVTEKGKDVELRCDPISGHTALYWYRQSLGQGLEFLIYFQGNSAPDKSGLPSDRFSAERTGGSVSTLTIQRTQQEDSAVYLCASSNGTSGWIFYEQYFGPGTRLTVT.